Listed here are 13 T cell receptor beta chains from one sample, sequenced in a study of blood T cells in healthy people across ages. Then a second PCR, running about 7 to 11 cycles, was carried out with a sample-barcoded 5' primer and a J-beta primer mix. TCRdb re-derived calls from the 5' RACE reads in MiXCR, one entry per CDR3 protein. The profile shows approximately 1,000,000 distinct CDR3 sequences, around two fifths of them singletons. The material sequenced was blood. The receptors stem from a young man in good health.

The CDR3 here is CASSPSDIGYGYTF. The CDR3 DNA sequence: TGTGCCAGCTCACCCTCTGATATCGGCTATGGCTACACCTTC. The chain links TRBV18 to TRBJ1-2, with no clear D. Germline V gene lookup returns CDR1 KGHSH and CDR2 LQKENI. The CDR3 contains 14 residues. Deletions cut 3 bases from V and 4 bases from J, with 12 bases between.

Details on this clonotype: A much larger clonotype is one base distant, so this may be a read error. The V call is TRBV20-1, the J call TRBJ2-5; no firm D call. The CDR3 extends over 13 amino acids. The V and J ends lost 1 base and 11 bases respectively, with 17 bases between them. The germline gives CDR1 DFQATT, CDR2 SNEGSKA (reference sequence). Written as DNA, the CDR3 is TGCAGTGCTAGAGCCGAGAGGTACAATGAGCAGTACTTC. Translated, it gives CSARAERYNEQYF.

There are a few counts of this clonotype. The rearrangement links TRBV12-3 or TRBV12-4 to TRBJ1-1, with TRBD1 matching 10 bases. Trimming removed 5 bases from V and 5 bases from J; junction bases left unmatched: 8. This CDR3 spans 15 amino acids. CDR3 amino acids: CASSTWTGGETEAFF. As DNA, the CDR3 is TGTGCCAGCAGTACTTGGACAGGGGGAGAAACTGAAGCTTTCTTT.

This chain connects TRBV20-1 to TRBJ1-6; 8 bases match TRBD1. From germline, CDR1 is DFQATT and CDR2 SNEGSKA (reference sequence). V trimming: 4 bases; J trimming: 6 bases; junction bases outside the gene matches: 11. This CDR3 is 16 amino acids long. The CDR3 loop reads CSAKDGDRGSNSPLHF. The CDR3 DNA is TGCAGTGCTAAGGATGGAGACAGGGGCAGTAATTCACCCCTCCACTTT.

This clonotype showed up just a few times. The DNA for the CDR3 is TGCAGTGCTAGAGATCTACCGACTAGCGGGGGGGGAGAGACCCAGTACTTC. Residues: CSARDLPTSGGGETQYF. The chain recombines TRBV20-1 with TRBJ2-5, with TRBD2 identical over 14 bases. Germline V gives CDR1 DFQATT, CDR2 SNEGSKA (reference sequence). V trimming: 0 bases; J trimming: 4 bases; junction bases outside the gene matches: 7. The CDR3 is made up of 17 amino acids.

This clonotype was counted only a few times. The rearrangement links TRBV20-1 to TRBJ1-1; no clear D. Trimming shortened V by 1 base and J by 0 bases, and 9 bases separated the two germline ends. CDR1 and CDR2 from the germline V gene are DFQATT and SNEGSKA (reference sequence). This CDR3 is built from 14 residues. The CDR3 loop is CSARVLLMNTEAFF. In DNA form, the CDR3 reads TGCAGTGCTAGAGTCCTTTTAATGAACACTGAAGCTTTCTTT.

This clonotype was seen more than once but under ten times. V is TRBV27 and J is TRBJ2-1; D tentatively fits TRBD1 or TRBD2 (5 bases each). The CDR3 sequence is 13 residues long. V was shortened by 5 bases and J by 9 bases, with 14 bases between the two germline ends. CDR1 is MNHEY, CDR2 SMNVEV, per germline (reference sequence). CDR3 nucleotide sequence: TGTGCCAGCAGTCCAGACAGCGGTAGTGAGCAGTTCTTC. The encoded protein is CASSPDSGSEQFF.

The chain is built from TRBV24-1 and TRBJ1-1; D remains ambiguous. CDR1 is KGHDR and CDR2 is SFDVKD in the germline V gene. This CDR3 has 12 residues. Trimming stripped 2 bases from V and 2 bases from J, with 2 bases between. The CDR3 sequence: CATSDSNTEAFF. The CDR3 coding sequence is TGTGCCACCAGTGATTCAAACACTGAAGCTTTCTTT.

This chain connects TRBV3-1 to TRBJ1-1; D possibly corresponds to TRBD1 (6 bases). V lost 0 bases to trimming and J lost 4 bases, with 24 bases between them. The CDR3 consists of 19 residues. Germline V gene sequence: CDR1 LGHDT, CDR2 YNNKEL (reference sequence). CDR3 region: CASSQDPHIFTGLGTEAFF. Here the CDR3 DNA reads TGTGCCAGCAGCCAAGACCCGCATATTTTTACAGGGTTGGGCACTGAAGCTTTCTTT. Full variable domain (outside the CDR3, taken from reference TRBV3-1 and TRBJ1-1): DTAVSQTPKYLVTQMGNDKSIKCEQNLGHDTMYWYKQDSKKFLKIMFSYNNKELIINETVPNRFSPKSPDKAHLNLHINSLELGDSAVYFCASSQDPHIFTGLGTEAFFGQGTRLTVV.

V is TRBV4-1 and J is TRBJ1-3, with D perhaps TRBD1 (5 bases). The CDR3 has 15 residues. Germline loops: CDR1 MGHRA, CDR2 YSYEKL. The V and J ends lost 8 bases and 0 bases respectively, with 14 bases between them. The CDR3 coding sequence is TGCGCCAGCTCCTCAGGGAGTACCTCTGGAAACACCATATATTTT. Its protein is CASSSGSTSGNTIYF.

The chain has TRBV6-5 and TRBJ2-7; D not certain. Germline-derived CDR1 and CDR2 are MNHEY and SVGAGI. This CDR3 comprises 12 residues. V lost 6 bases to trimming and J lost 2 bases, with 8 bases between them. The DNA of the CDR3 is TGTGCCAGCAGGCCCGGGCCCTACGAGCAGTACTTC. Translated, it gives CASRPGPYEQYF.

This clonotype has more than one count but fewer than ten. The chain carries TRBV13 and TRBJ2-3; D not certain. There are 13 residues in the CDR3. Looked up from germline, CDR1 is PRHDT and CDR2 is FYEKMQ (reference sequence). With 5 bases removed from V and 2 bases from J, the gap between germline ends came to 8 bases. This chain's CDR3 is CASSHRPTDTQYF. In DNA form, the CDR3 reads TGTGCCAGCAGCCATCGGCCCACAGATACGCAGTATTTT.

DNA for the CDR3: TGCAGTGCTAGCATAGGGACAGGAGATCCCACAGATACGCAGTATTTT. The encoded protein is CSASIGTGDPTDTQYF. This chain uses TRBV20-1 with TRBJ2-3; 8 nucleotides agree with TRBD1. The germline V gene has CDR1 DFQATT and CDR2 SNEGSKA (reference sequence). CDR3 length equals 16 residues. The J segment lost 2 bases and the V segment lost 3 bases, leaving 10 bases of the junction unmatched.